This T cell receptor beta chain was sequenced in a study of T cells after yellow fever vaccination. Study conclusions and caveats: Primary-vaccination clones mostly resurfaced post-booster (under 98% CD4, roughly 90% CD8). Abundant contaminating clonotypes from the bulk population could appear in FACS-sorted repertoires. Few clonotypes appeared in both CD4 and CD8 compartments.

For TCR, cDNA came from 5'RACE template switching, which added a universal primer site and UMIs. TCRdb recomputed calls from the 5' RACE reads with MiXCR, one row per CDR3 protein. Here the sample spans approximately 510,000 distinct CDR3 sequences, 21% being singletons. Regarding this clonotype: Its matching antigen is unknown.

This TCR was sampled from a young man who received the YFV17D yellow fever vaccine. The sample in question was PBMCs, obtained more than 20 days after the first yellow fever vaccination.

The CDR3 reads CASSLVTGRYGYTF. The CDR3 coding sequence is TGTGCCAGCAGCTTAGTTACAGGACGCTATGGCTACACCTTC. The chain is built from TRBV7-2 and TRBJ1-2, with D possibly TRBD1 on 5 matching bases. Germline V CDR1 and CDR2: SGHTA, FQGNSA. Trimming removed 1 base at V and 4 bases at J, with 10 bases between. The length of the CDR3 is 14 residues.